This T cell receptor (beta chain) is from a study of CD8+ T cells in alopecia areata. Treatment reported: oral pan-JAK inhibitor, 5-10 mg twice daily. Trimming took off 4 bases at V and 3 bases at J, with 14 bases between the two ends. The CDR3 extends over 15 amino acids. Germline CDR1 is SGHRS and CDR2 is YFSETQ. Once RNA had been extracted, it was reverse transcribed into cDNA to act as the sequencing template. Assay used: immunoSEQ multiplex PCR; TCRdb lists only in-frame clones, some missing. There are approximately 150,000 clones in the sample; about three fifths occur only once, and more than 15% lies in the top ten.

The chain employs TRBV5-1 and TRBJ2-1; TRBD1 might be the D (6 bases). The specimen was CD4+ T cells sorted from blood, collected between weeks 55 and 65, from a patient treated with tofacitinib. The origin of this receptor is a human donor with alopecia areata. This chain's CDR3 is CASSPDRPGYNEQFF. CDR3 nucleotides: TGCGCCAGCAGCCCGGACAGACCGGGCTACAATGAGCAGTTCTTC.